The clone carrying this T cell receptor (beta chain) appeared many times. TCRdb reprocessed the 5' RACE reads via MiXCR and lists one record per CDR3 protein. This table holds some 70,000 distinct CDR3 sequences, over 4% found once. This sample was included in a study of early T cells in non-severe SARS-CoV-2 infection. The overall study: Chains stayed unpaired after sequencing of bulk RNA from unsorted whole blood.

V dropped 0 bases and J dropped 3 bases, with 9 bases sitting between them. The CDR3 is made up of 14 amino acids. CDR1 SGHRS and CDR2 YFSETQ come from the germline V gene. Input material: whole blood. The sequence was collected from an adult who was a healthcare worker with PCR-confirmed SARS-CoV-2 infection or an uninfected control (not recorded which). V usage is TRBV5-1 and J usage is TRBJ1-1; D unresolved. DNA for the CDR3: TGCGCCAGCAGCTTGGGAAGGGAGGACACTGAAGCTTTCTTT. Its translation is CASSLGREDTEAFF.